This entry is about one T cell receptor beta chain. Antigen: not known. This entry is derived from a study of cytomegalovirus exposure and HLA in healthy donors. Study-wide points: Testing in vitro showed a few CMV-associated chains specific for CMV antigens.

PCR used 60 Vbeta primers and 13 Jbeta primers. Produced via immunoSEQ multiplex PCR; TCRdb's table is partial and in-frame only. The data contain about 190,000 clones, 82% of them singletons. V lost 6 bases to trimming and J lost 5 bases, with 10 bases between them. Germline CDR1 is SGHTA and CDR2 is FQGTGA. CDR3 length equals 13 residues. V usage is TRBV7-3 and J usage is TRBJ2-2; the D is unclear. Sample: PBMCs. This TCR derives from a woman in her late teens or twenties in good health and CMV-seronegative. CDR3 residues: CASSPVETGELFF. The CDR3 region has the DNA TGTGCCAGCAGTCCGGTTGAGACCGGGGAGCTGTTTTTT.